The rows below give T cell receptor beta chains drawn from one sample of a study of blood T cell repertoires in COVID-19. Using immunoSEQ multiplex PCR, the repertoire was profiled, and TCRdb retains in-frame clones only, with some absent. The repertoire consists of fewer than 80,000 clones, with approximately 86% occurring once and the leading ten covering over 0.8%. The sample taken for sequencing was peripheral blood. All receptors derive from a man in his sixties or seventies with acute or convalescent COVID-19. The conserved cysteine and the conserved F or W are not part of the CDR3 here.

cdr3_aa cdr3_length v_call
AWRDRAAGNTIY 12 TRBV30
ASSLQVYEQY 10 TRBV5-6
ASSIGPPADYEQF 13 TRBV2
ASSPRGGANSPLH 13 TRBV6-5
ASSQSGLSSGNTIY 14 TRBV5-1
AQHPGGDEQF 10 TRBV2
ASSQRGLGQGQGDTQY 16 TRBV4-1
ATSDPGQVSNQPQH 14 TRBV24-1
STSTGDSGELF 11 TRBV29-1
ASSVGGFSNQPQH 13 TRBV2
ASSVGIGRQSGNTIY 15 TRBV9
ASSVRGQVNTGELF 14 TRBV9
ASSSRQGALYSPLH 14 TRBV7-6
ASSVDEGKLF 10 TRBV9
ASSLELNNSPLH 12 TRBV28
ASSLAHGGASPLH 13 TRBV5-1
ASSYSNRNYGYT 12 TRBV6-5
ASSSHQRVSYNEQF 14 TRBV6-6
ASSQDSKNTEAF 12 TRBV4-2
ASSFQAPLSYGYT 13 TRBV28
ASSVTGTGGTGELF 14 TRBV19
ASSKPGQGKATEAF 14 TRBV6-6
ASSPVVSGNTIY 12 TRBV3-1/TRBV3-2
SVDPGGEGEAF 11 TRBV29-1
ASRRDILAYGYT 12 TRBV6-5
ASSWTGGARNTEAF 14 TRBV7-7
ASSSWRQGNGYT 12 TRBV6-2/TRBV6-3
ASSLGREGEKLF 12 TRBV5-6
ASMPGGDTEAF 11 TRBV3-1/TRBV3-2
ASGNPQVEGYNEQF 14 TRBV10-1
ASSVGTSGGTDTQY 14 TRBV9
ASSLEGGEQY 10 TRBV3-1/TRBV3-2
ASTSWDSEAF 10 TRBV28
ASSLGLAGGEQY 12 TRBV5-8
ATRQGADNEQF 11 TRBV27
ASSYPRLGRETQY 13 TRBV19
ATSRYHRDRYGYT 13 TRBV15